This TCR beta chain derives from a study of radiation and T cells in renal cell carcinoma. Study as a whole: Nephrectomy followed 15 Gy stereotactic body radiation by 4 weeks. Study results and caveats: From baseline, blood top tumor clonotypes peaked at 2 weeks post-radiation.

Indicated time point: blood 2 weeks post-SBRT. Regarding treatment: 15 Gy SBRT to primary tumor, nephrectomy 4 weeks later. After SBRT, blood was collected at 2 and 4 weeks, plus baseline. The tumor was a clear cell renal cell carcinoma. V trimming: 5 bases; J trimming: 2 bases; junction bases outside the gene matches: 6. This CDR3 is built from 14 residues. Per the germline V gene, CDR1 is SGHNT and CDR2 is YYREEE (reference sequence). This clone was observed a single time. As yet, its antigen is unknown. Clones were sequenced by immunoSEQ multiplex PCR, and TCRdb holds only the in-frame ones, with some missing. This sample has 70,000 to 80,000 clones, with 65% to 90% found just once.

The specimen comprised blood, sampled from a patient whose treatment included radiotherapy and nephrectomy. This rearrangement joins TRBV5-4 to TRBJ2-7, with 8 bases identical to TRBD1. The sequence was collected from a woman in her forties or fifties with renal cell carcinoma. The chain's CDR3 is CASSRDRSTYEQYF. CDR3 bases: TGTGCCAGCAGTCGGGACAGGAGTACCTACGAGCAGTACTTC. Full variable domain (remainder filled in from reference TRBV5-4 and TRBJ2-7): ETGVTQSPTHLIKTRGQQVTLRCSSQSGHNTVSWYQQALGQGPQFIFQYYREEENGRGNFPPRFSGLQFPNYSSELNVNALELDDSALYLCASSRDRSTYEQYFGPGTRLTVT.